The present T cell receptor (beta chain) was sequenced within a study of blood T cells in healthy people across ages. Comment on this clonotype: Its cognate antigen is unknown.

With 1 base removed from V and 0 bases from J, the gap between germline ends came to 12 bases. The germline gives CDR1 SQVTM, CDR2 ANQGSEA. The CDR3 totals 15 residues. At least 6 micrograms of total RNA were extracted per sample. The second PCR ran roughly 6 to 11 cycles with a sample-barcoded 5' primer and J-beta primers. TCRdb analysed the 5' RACE reads with MiXCR anew, one entry per CDR3 protein. This sample carries hundreds of thousands of distinct CDR3 sequences, more than 50% of them seen once, and the ten largest clones take roughly 26%. Study-wide results and caveats: Estimates of diversity drawn from one million T cells were considered underestimates. Observed TCR beta diversity per million T cells went down as age went up. This fall followed a roughly linear course with age. Researchers said unsorted PBMCs prevented a conclusive naive versus antigen-experienced comparison.

The clonotype was recovered from a man aged 40-55 years in good health. This sequence joins TRBV29-1 and TRBJ2-5, with D perhaps matching TRBD1 (6 bases). Sequencing was carried out using blood. The CDR3 DNA is TGCAGCGTTGAAGGCGGTCCAGGGGACCAAGAGACCCAGTACTTC. Its translation: CSVEGGPGDQETQYF.